This passage covers 25 T cell receptor beta chains from one sample sequenced in a study of tumor and adjacent non-tumor tissue in lung cancer. Three rounds of nested PCR, following a modified ARM-PCR protocol, produced the TCRbeta library. TCRdb re-analysed the multiplex PCR reads in MiXCR, keeping a single row per CDR3 protein. The sample consists of under 250,000 distinct CDR3 sequences, 71% of them appearing once. The template was RNA from unsorted bulk tissue. The sample taken for sequencing was lung tumor tissue. The receptors originated from a man in his sixties with non-small cell lung cancer.

J is TRBJ1-4 and V is TRBV12-3 or TRBV12-4; D possibly corresponds to TRBD1 (5 bases). Between the trimmed V and J ends, which lost 8 bases and 11 bases, there was a span of 15 bases. CDR3 length: 12 residues. DNA for the CDR3: TGTGCCAGCGGTAGGGGCGGGGAGAAACTGTTTTTT. Residues: CASGRGGEKLFF.

The chain employs TRBV28 and TRBJ2-1; D ambiguous. The V gene lost 6 bases and the J gene lost 7 bases, with 13 bases spanning the gap. The CDR3 loop spans 13 amino acids. CDR1 and CDR2 (germline): MDHEN, SYDVKM. CDR3 DNA: TGTGCCAGCAGAGCCCCCGGTCGGAATGAGCAGTTCTTC. This gives the protein CASRAPGRNEQFF. Looking up the rest from reference TRBV28 and TRBJ2-1 gives the full variable domain: DVKVTQSSRYLVKRTGEKVFLECVQDMDHENMFWYRQDPGLGLRLIYFSYDVKMKEKGDIPEGYSVSREKKERFSLILESASTNQTSMYLCASRAPGRNEQFFGPGTRLTVL.

Concerning this clonotype: A junction end diverges from the germline sequence, so it may reflect a read error. This sequence joins TRBV12-5 and TRBJ2-7, with D perhaps matching TRBD1 (7 bases). The germline V gene encodes CDR1 LGHNT and CDR2 FRNRAP. The CDR3 runs 14 residues. The CDR3 sequence: CTSGPTGTPCEQYF. In nucleotides, the CDR3 is TGTACTAGTGGACCGACAGGGACTCCCTGCGAGCAGTACTTC.

As for this clonotype: Given a much more abundant clone one base away, this may be a read error. The J gene is TRBJ2-3, the V gene TRBV29-1; possible D gene TRBD2, 5 bases. The CDR3 totals 12 residues. Germline CDR1 SQVTM, CDR2 ANQGSEA. CDR3 sequence reads: CSVLGGTDTHYF. As DNA, the CDR3 is TGCAGCGTTCTTGGAGGCACAGATACGCATTATTTT.

A remark on this clonotype: Possible read error: a much larger clone is one base away. The chain couples TRBV20-1 to TRBJ2-7; 11 bases line up with TRBD1. The CDR3 extends over 13 amino acids. CDR1 is DFQATT and CDR2 is SNEGSKA in the germline V gene (reference sequence). J lost 10 bases, V lost 6 bases, and 11 bases had no gene match. CDR3 DNA: TGCAGTGCCCGGGACAGGGGGAATCCGAACCAGTACTTC. Translating gives CSARDRGNPNQYF.

This chain uses TRBV6-2 or TRBV6-3 with TRBJ2-1; TRBD1 is a possible D gene (6 bases). The CDR3 contains 14 residues. The germline V gene has CDR1 MNHEY and CDR2 SVGEGT. The CDR3 loop reads CVNTDRTARNEQFF. The CDR3 DNA follows: TGTGTCAACACCGACCGGACAGCCCGTAATGAGCAGTTCTTC.

This clonotype was counted at least ten times. This chain links TRBV5-6 with TRBJ1-1; D is unresolved. The CDR3 covers 13 residues. The germline V and J ends were trimmed by 0 bases and 1 base, with 4 bases remaining between them. Germline V gene data show CDR1 as SGHDT and CDR2 as YYEEEE. The CDR3 region has the DNA TGTGCCAGCAGCTTGGAGCGGAACACTGAAGCTTTCTTT. Translation: CASSLERNTEAFF.

This chain links TRBV4-2 with TRBJ2-1, with 10 bases aligning to TRBD2. Germline loops: CDR1 LGHNA, CDR2 YNFKEQ. CDR3 length: 16 residues. The V segment lost 3 bases and the J segment 7 bases; nucleotides outside the gene matches: 9. Here the CDR3 reads CASSHQFSGGKNEQFF. CDR3 DNA sequence: TGTGCCAGCAGCCACCAATTTAGCGGGGGGAAAAATGAGCAGTTCTTC.

Comments on this clonotype: A read error is possible here, since a much larger clone lies one base away. This rearrangement joins TRBV20-1 to TRBJ2-7, with D unclear. The V gene's germline CDR1 is DFQATT and CDR2 SNEGSKA (reference sequence). The length of the CDR3 is 14 residues. The CDR3 coding sequence is TGCAGTGCTGGAGACCCCAAAAAGGCCTACGAGCAGTACTTC. Its protein is CSAGDPKKAYEQYF.

Of note for this clonotype: One end of the junction does not line up with germline, which may come from a read error. The genes are TRBV5-5 and TRBJ2-3; 9 bases are a match to TRBD1. The CDR3 runs to 16 residues. Per germline, CDR1 SGHKS and CDR2 YYEKEE (reference sequence). The CDR3 nucleotides are TGTGACAGCAGCTTGGGGGGACAGGGAGGTACAGATACGCAGTATTTT. Amino acid sequence: CDSSLGGQGGTDTQYF.

The count of this clonotype is one. This chain joins TRBV20-1 and TRBJ2-3, with 9 positions matching TRBD2. The CDR3 runs 14 residues. From germline, CDR1 is DFQATT and CDR2 SNEGSKA (reference sequence). The junction had 10 bases not matched to a gene; V was cut back by 1 base and J by 11 bases. The CDR3 region is CSARVLLAGPWQYF. The CDR3 nucleotides read TGCAGTGCTAGAGTCCTGCTAGCGGGACCGTGGCAGTATTTT.

This chain uses TRBV5-4 with TRBJ2-3; D not certain. Germline V CDR1 and CDR2: SGHNT, YYREEE (reference sequence). Trimming removed 1 base at V and 4 bases at J, with 7 bases between. This CDR3 comprises 13 residues. In DNA, the CDR3 is TGTGCCAGCAGCTTGCAAGGGTCAGATACGCAGTATTTT. This codes for CASSLQGSDTQYF.

Of note for this clonotype: This may be a read error, as it is one base from a much larger clone. V is TRBV4-2 and J is TRBJ2-5; 8 bases agree with TRBD1. This CDR3 is 16 amino acids long. From germline, CDR1 is LGHNA and CDR2 YNFKEQ. The CDR3 region has the DNA TGTGCCGGCAGCCAAGATGGACAGGGTCCCAAAGAGACCCAGTACTTC. It translates to CAGSQDGQGPKETQYF.

Note on this clonotype: The junction departs from germline at one end; a sequencing error may be responsible. The rearrangement joins TRBV12-3 or TRBV12-4 to TRBJ2-7, with D unclear. The CDR3 runs 13 residues. The CDR3 loop reads CAGSSDTTFKRYF. In DNA, the CDR3 is TGTGCCGGCAGTTCAGACACCACTTTTAAGCGGTACTTC.

With respect to this clonotype: Relative to the germline gene, one junction end is altered; a read error may explain this. This chain joins TRBV11-2 and TRBJ1-2; D possibly corresponds to TRBD1 (6 bases). Germline V gene data show CDR1 as SGHAT and CDR2 as FQNNGV. The CDR3 is 14 amino acids. The CDR3 protein is CASGPDRHSYGYNF. CDR3 sequence (DNA): TGTGCCAGCGGCCCCGACAGGCACAGCTATGGATACAACTTC.

On this clonotype itself: Possible read error: a much larger clone is one base away. Here the CDR3 omits its conserved ending phenylalanine or tryptophan, so a read error is the likely source. The V gene is TRBV6-5, the J gene TRBJ2-1; 7 nucleotides agree with TRBD1. This CDR3 has 16 amino acids. CDR1 is MNHEY and CDR2 is SVGAGI in the germline V gene. Unmatched junction bases numbered 17, after V lost 7 bases and J lost 8 bases. CDR3 protein: CASTRGPGQRVDEQFV. CDR3 coding DNA: TGTGCCAGCACAAGGGGGCCGGGACAAAGGGTCGATGAGCAGTTCGTC.

The J gene is TRBJ1-1, the V gene TRBV6-6; D perhaps matches TRBD1 (5 bases). CDR1 and CDR2 from the germline V gene are MNHNY and SVGAGI (reference sequence). Trimming shortened V by 0 bases and J by 3 bases, and 11 bases separated the two germline ends. CDR3 length: 15 amino acids. The CDR3 coding sequence is TGTGCCAGCAGTTACTCGTCTCGGGGGGACACTGAAGCTTTCTTT. Its protein is CASSYSSRGDTEAFF.

This clonotype was seen repeatedly, ten times or more. V gene TRBV5-1 combines with J gene TRBJ1-1; D uncertain. The CDR3 extends over 13 amino acids. V dropped 0 bases and J dropped 2 bases, with 5 bases sitting between them. Germline assignment: CDR1 SGHRS and CDR2 YFSETQ. The CDR3 DNA sequence: TGCGCCAGCAGCTTGGAGGTTAACACTGAAGCTTTCTTT. Protein product: CASSLEVNTEAFF.

Note on this clonotype: At one end the junction does not follow the germline gene, possibly because of a read error. The chain combines TRBV20-1 with TRBJ2-1; 7 bases are a match to TRBD2. The CDR3 has 13 amino acids. Germline V gives CDR1 DFQATT, CDR2 SNEGSKA (reference sequence). The CDR3 sequence: CIANRDGGNEQFF. CDR3 in DNA: TGCATTGCTAACCGAGACGGGGGGAATGAGCAGTTCTTC.

With regard to this clonotype: Here the CDR3 omits its conserved ending phenylalanine or tryptophan, so a read error is the likely source. The rearrangement joins TRBV11-3 to TRBJ2-3; D unresolved. CDR1 and CDR2 (germline): SGHNT, YENEEA. V lost 2 bases, J lost 4 bases, and 7 bases lay in between. This CDR3 region has 13 residues. The CDR3 loop reads CASSLSFSDTQYL. In DNA, the CDR3 is TGTGCCAGCAGCTTAAGTTTTTCAGATACGCAGTATTTA.

The CDR3 here is CATGRGANEQFF. The CDR3 DNA is TGTGCCACCGGGCGGGGGGCGAATGAGCAGTTCTTC. The chain links TRBV24-1 to TRBJ2-1, with TRBD2 matching 8 bases. V dropped 9 bases and J dropped 7; count of bases not matched to a gene: 4. This CDR3 contains 12 residues. In germline, CDR1 is KGHDR, CDR2 SFDVKD.

As regards this clonotype: The junction differs from germline at one of its ends, possibly a read error. V gene TRBV5-4 combines with J gene TRBJ2-2, with unresolved D. The germline V gene encodes CDR1 SGHNT and CDR2 YYREEE (reference sequence). The CDR3 sequence is 16 residues long. The CDR3 region has the DNA TGTGCCAGCAGCCGAGACACAGCTTCGAAGACCGGGGAGCTGTTTTTT. Amino acid sequence: CASSRDTASKTGELFF.

Worth noting for this clonotype: One end of the junction is discordant with germline, which a read error may explain. The V and J genes are TRBV3-1 and TRBJ1-2; possible D gene TRBD1, 6 bases. The CDR3 length is 12 residues. Looked up from germline, CDR1 is LGHDT and CDR2 is YNNKEL (reference sequence). CDR3 residues: CASSQGKGVYAF. The CDR3, as DNA: TGTGCCAGCAGCCAAGGGAAGGGGGTCTACGCCTTC.

The rearrangement uses TRBV12-3 or TRBV12-4 and TRBJ2-2, with 7 bases matching TRBD2. The CDR3 is made up of 14 amino acids. V dropped 6 bases and J dropped 7; count of bases not matched to a gene: 8. Here the CDR3 reads CASRGLSGVGELFF. The CDR3 DNA reads as TGTGCCAGCAGGGGACTATCGGGAGTCGGGGAGCTGTTTTTT.

This clonotype was seen a few times. Germline is not matched at one junction end, which may reflect a read error. The J gene is TRBJ2-7, the V gene TRBV18; 10 bases map to TRBD1. Germline CDR1 is KGHSH and CDR2 is LQKENI. This CDR3 contains 15 residues. The CDR3 reads CASSSGTGASHEQYF. CDR3 coding DNA: TGTGCCAGCTCCTCCGGGACAGGGGCATCCCACGAGCAGTACTTT. Using reference TRBV18 and TRBJ2-7 for the parts outside the CDR3, the full variable domain is NAGVMQNPRHLVRRRGQEARLRCSPMKGHSHVYWYRQLPEEGLKFMVYLQKENIIDESGMPKERFSAEFPKEGPSILRIQQVVRGDSAAYFCASSSGTGASHEQYFGPGTRLTVT.